What follows describes a single TCR beta chain. The target antigen is unknown. A much larger clone differs from this one at a single base, so this may be a read error. This sample stems from a study of molecular identifiers for immune sequencing clone quantification. Study findings and constraints: Highly expanded clones may be undercounted when identical TCR molecules share barcodes.

TCRdb called the PCR reads again in MiXCR, with one record for every CDR3 protein. The top ten clones hold 4% to 5% of a sample with some 100,000 distinct CDR3 sequences, 36% of them seen once. The CDR3 is 16 amino acids. Germline V gives CDR1 LGHNA, CDR2 YSLEER. This receptor was identified in a human donor in good health. Some libraries in this study had Jurkat cell RNA spiked in. Sequenced: naive CD8+ T cells from blood, with Jurkat cell RNA spiked in. Subset in this sample: FACS-sorted CD8+CD4-CCR7+CD45RA+ naive T cells. This chain uses TRBV4-3 with TRBJ2-7, with D possibly TRBD2 on 5 matching bases. CDR3: CASSQDPASHYYAQYF. As DNA, the CDR3 is TGCGCCAGCAGCCAAGATCCGGCTAGCCATTACTACGCGCAGTACTTC.